A single T cell receptor (beta chain) is shown here with its context. Its antigen remains unknown. This record belongs to a study of cytomegalovirus exposure and HLA in healthy donors. Both 60 Vbeta primers and 13 Jbeta primers went into the PCR. Assay: immunoSEQ multiplex PCR; the TCRdb copy retains only in-frame clones and omits some. The table has roughly 130,000 clones, about 80% seen once; the top ten hold roughly 1.2%. The junction had 2 bases not matched to a gene; V was cut back by 4 bases and J by 5 bases. CDR3 length: 13 residues. Germline values: CDR1 MDHEN, CDR2 SYDVKM. Regarding the study as a whole: The authors later found most CMV-associated TCR beta chains appeared HLA-restricted. The majority of TCR sequences were rare, yet some public TCRs appeared in many donors.

This sequence originates from a male donor in good health and CMV-seropositive. The V call is TRBV28, the J call TRBJ1-2, with 9 bases lining up with TRBD1. The material sequenced was PBMCs. DNA of the CDR3: TGTGCCAGCAGTTGGGACAGGGATTATGGCTACACCTTC. This translates into CASSWDRDYGYTF.